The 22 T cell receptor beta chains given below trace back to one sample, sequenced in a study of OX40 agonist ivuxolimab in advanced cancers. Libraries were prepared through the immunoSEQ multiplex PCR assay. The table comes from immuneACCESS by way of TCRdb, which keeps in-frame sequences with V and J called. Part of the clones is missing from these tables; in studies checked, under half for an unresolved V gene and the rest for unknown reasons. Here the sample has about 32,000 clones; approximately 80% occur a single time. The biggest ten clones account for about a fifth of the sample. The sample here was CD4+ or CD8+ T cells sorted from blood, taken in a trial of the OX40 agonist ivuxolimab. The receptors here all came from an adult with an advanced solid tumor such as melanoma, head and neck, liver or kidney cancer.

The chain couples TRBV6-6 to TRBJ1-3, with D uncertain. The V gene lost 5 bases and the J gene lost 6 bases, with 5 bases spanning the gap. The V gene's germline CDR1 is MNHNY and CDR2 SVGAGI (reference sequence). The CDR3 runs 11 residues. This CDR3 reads CASSTANTIYF. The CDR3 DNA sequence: TGTGCCAGCAGTACGGCAAACACCATATATTTT.

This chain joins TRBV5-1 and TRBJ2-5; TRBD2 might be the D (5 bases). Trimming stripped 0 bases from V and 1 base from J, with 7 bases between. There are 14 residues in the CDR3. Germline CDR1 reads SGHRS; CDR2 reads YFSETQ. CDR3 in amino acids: CASSLVSGQETQYF. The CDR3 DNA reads TGCGCCAGCAGCTTGGTGAGCGGCCAAGAGACCCAGTACTTC.

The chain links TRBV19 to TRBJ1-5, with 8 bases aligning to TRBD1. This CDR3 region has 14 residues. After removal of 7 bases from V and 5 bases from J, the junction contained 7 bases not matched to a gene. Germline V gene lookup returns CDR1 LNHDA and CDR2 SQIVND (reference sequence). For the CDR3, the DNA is TGTGCCAGTAAGGGTCGACAGGGGCATCAGCCCCAGCATTTT. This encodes CASKGRQGHQPQHF.

CDR3 amino acids: CASRNTRTSGANTGELFF. DNA for the CDR3: TGCGCCAGCAGAAATACGAGGACTAGCGGGGCGAACACCGGGGAGCTGTTTTTT. J is TRBJ2-2 and V is TRBV5-1; 12 positions match TRBD2. V was clipped by 5 bases and J by 0 bases; unmatched bases: 8. From germline, CDR1 is SGHRS and CDR2 YFSETQ. The CDR3 is made up of 18 amino acids.

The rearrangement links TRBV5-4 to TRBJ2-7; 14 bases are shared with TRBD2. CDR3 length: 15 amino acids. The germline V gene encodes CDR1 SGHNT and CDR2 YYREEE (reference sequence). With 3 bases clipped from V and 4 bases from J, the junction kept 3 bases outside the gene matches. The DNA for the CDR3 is TGTGCCAGCAGCTCAGGGACTAGCGGGAGATACGAGCAGTACTTC. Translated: CASSSGTSGRYEQYF.

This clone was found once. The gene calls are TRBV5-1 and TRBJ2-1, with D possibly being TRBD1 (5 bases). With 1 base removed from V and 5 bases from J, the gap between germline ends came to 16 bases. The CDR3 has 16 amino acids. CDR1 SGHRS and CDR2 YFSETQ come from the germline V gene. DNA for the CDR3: TGCGCCAGCAGCTTGAATCCGGCAGGGCAGGACAATGAGCAGTTCTTC. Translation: CASSLNPAGQDNEQFF.

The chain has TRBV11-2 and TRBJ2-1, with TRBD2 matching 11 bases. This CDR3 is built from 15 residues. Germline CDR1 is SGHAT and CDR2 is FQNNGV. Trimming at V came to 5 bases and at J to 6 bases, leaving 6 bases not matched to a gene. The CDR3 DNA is TGTGCCAGCAGCGATCTAGCGGGAGGAGTCAATGAGCAGTTCTTC. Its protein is CASSDLAGGVNEQFF.

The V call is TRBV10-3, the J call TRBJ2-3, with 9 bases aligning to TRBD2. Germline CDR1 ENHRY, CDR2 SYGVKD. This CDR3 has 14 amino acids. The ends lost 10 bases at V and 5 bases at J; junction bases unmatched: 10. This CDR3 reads CASRASGKLDTQYF. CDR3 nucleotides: TGTGCCAGCCGGGCTAGCGGGAAATTAGATACGCAGTATTTT.

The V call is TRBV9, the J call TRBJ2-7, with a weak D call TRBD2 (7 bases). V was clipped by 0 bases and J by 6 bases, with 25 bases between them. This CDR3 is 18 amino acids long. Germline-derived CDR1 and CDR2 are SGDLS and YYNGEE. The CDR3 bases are TGTGCCAGCAGCGTAGGCGGGAGTTGGGCAGGGGCGACCTCCGAGCAGTACTTC. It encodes CASSVGGSWAGATSEQYF.

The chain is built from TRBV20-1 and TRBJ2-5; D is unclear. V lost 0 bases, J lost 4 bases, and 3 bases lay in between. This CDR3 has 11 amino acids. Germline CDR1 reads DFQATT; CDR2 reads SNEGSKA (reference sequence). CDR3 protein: CSARDRETQYF. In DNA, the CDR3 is TGCAGTGCTAGAGACCGAGAGACCCAGTACTTC.

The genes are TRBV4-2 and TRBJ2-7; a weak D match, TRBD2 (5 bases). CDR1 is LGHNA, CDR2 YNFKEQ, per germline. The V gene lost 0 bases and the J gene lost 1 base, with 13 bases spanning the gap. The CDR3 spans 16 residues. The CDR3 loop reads CASSQDLGSVSYEQYF. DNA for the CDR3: TGTGCCAGCAGCCAAGATCTGGGTAGCGTGTCCTACGAGCAGTACTTC.

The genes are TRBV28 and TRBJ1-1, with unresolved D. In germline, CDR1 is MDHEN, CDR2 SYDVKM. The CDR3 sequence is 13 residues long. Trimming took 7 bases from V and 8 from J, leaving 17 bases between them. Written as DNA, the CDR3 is TGTGCCAGCACCCTTGACGGACTAAAAGAAGCTTTCTTT. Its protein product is CASTLDGLKEAFF.

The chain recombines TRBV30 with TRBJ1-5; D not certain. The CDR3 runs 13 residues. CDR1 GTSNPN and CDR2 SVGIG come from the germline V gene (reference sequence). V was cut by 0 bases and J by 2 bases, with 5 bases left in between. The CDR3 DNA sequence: TGTGCCTGGAGTGTGCAGGGCAATCAGCCCCAGCATTTT. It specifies CAWSVQGNQPQHF.

CDR3 in DNA: TGTGCCAGCAGCCCGAGGACAGGGAGTTACACCGGGGAGCTGTTTTTT. Its translation is CASSPRTGSYTGELFF. This chain links TRBV7-2 with TRBJ2-2; 8 nucleotides line up with TRBD1. The germline V gene encodes CDR1 SGHTA and CDR2 FQGNSA. This CDR3 is 16 amino acids long. V lost 5 bases, J lost 3 bases, and 8 bases stayed unmatched.

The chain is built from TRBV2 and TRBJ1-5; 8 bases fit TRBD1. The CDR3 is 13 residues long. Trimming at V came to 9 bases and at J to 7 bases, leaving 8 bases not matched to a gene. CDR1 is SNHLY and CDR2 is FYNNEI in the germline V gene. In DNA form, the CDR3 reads TGTGCCAGTGTGGCAGGGGGCGAACAGCCCCAGCATTTT. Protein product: CASVAGGEQPQHF.

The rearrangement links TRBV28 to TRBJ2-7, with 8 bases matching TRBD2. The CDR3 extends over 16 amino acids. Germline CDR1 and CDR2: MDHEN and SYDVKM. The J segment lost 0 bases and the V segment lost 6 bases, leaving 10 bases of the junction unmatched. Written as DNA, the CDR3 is TGTGCCAGCAGCTCTGCTGGAGCGGGAGTCTCCTACGAGCAGTACTTC. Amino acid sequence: CASSSAGAGVSYEQYF.

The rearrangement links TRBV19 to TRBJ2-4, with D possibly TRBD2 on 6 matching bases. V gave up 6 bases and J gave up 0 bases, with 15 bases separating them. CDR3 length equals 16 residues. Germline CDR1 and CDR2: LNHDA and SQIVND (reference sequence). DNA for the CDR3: TGTGCCAGTAGCCGCGGGTCGGGACTAGCCAAAAACATTCAGTACTTC. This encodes CASSRGSGLAKNIQYF.

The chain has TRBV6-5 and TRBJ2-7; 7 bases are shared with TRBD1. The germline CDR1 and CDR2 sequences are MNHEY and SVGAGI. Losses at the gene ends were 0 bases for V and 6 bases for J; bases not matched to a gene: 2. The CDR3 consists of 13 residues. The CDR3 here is CASSYSAGGEQYF. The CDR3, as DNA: TGTGCCAGCAGTTACTCGGCAGGGGGCGAGCAGTACTTC.

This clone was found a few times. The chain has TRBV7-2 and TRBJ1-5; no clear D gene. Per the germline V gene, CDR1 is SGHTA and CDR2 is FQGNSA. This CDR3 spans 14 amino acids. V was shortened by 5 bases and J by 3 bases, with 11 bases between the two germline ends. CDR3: CASSRSVVNQPQHF. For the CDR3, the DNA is TGTGCCAGCAGCCGATCAGTCGTCAATCAGCCCCAGCATTTT.

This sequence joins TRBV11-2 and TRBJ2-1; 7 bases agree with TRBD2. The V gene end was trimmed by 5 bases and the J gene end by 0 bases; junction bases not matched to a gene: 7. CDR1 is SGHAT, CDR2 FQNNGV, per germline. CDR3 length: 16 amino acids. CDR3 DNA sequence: TGTGCCAGCAGCAACTACGGGGGGAGCTCCTACAATGAGCAGTTCTTC. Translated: CASSNYGGSSYNEQFF. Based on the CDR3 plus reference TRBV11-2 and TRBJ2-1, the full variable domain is EAGVAQSPRYKIIEKRQSVAFWCNPISGHATLYWYQQILGQGPKLLIQFQNNGVVDDSQLPKDRFSAERLKGVDSTLKIQPAKLEDSAVYLCASSNYGGSSYNEQFFGPGTRLTVL.

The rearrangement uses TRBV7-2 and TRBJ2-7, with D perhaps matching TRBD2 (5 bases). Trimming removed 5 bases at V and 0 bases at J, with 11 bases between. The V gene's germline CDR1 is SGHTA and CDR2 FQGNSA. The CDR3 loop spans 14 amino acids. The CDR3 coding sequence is TGTGCCAGCAGCGCCCGGGAACGCTCCTACGAGCAGTACTTC. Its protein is CASSARERSYEQYF.

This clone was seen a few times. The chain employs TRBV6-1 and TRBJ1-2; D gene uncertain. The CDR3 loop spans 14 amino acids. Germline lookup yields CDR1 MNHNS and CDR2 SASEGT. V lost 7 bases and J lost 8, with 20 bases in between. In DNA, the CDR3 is TGTGCCAGCACCAAGGACTACGATTCGGGAGGCTACACCTTC. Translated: CASTKDYDSGGYTF.